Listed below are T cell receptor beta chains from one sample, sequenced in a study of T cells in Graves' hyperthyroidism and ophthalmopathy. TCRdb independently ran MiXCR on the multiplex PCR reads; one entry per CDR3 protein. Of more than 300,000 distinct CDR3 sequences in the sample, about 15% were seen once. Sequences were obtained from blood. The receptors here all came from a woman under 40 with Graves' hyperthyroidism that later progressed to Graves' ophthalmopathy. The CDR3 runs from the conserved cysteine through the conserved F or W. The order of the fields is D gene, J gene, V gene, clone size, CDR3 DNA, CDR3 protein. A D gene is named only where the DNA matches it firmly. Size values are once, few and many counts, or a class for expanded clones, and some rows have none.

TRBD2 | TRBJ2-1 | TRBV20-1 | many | TGCAGTGCTCAATCCTTAGCGGGAGGGAGTATTGATGAGCAGTTCTTC | CSAQSLAGGSIDEQFF
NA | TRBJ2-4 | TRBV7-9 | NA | TGTGCCAGCAGCCGCCCCTCGCGGTTGGCCAAAAACATTCAGTACTTC | CASSRPSRLAKNIQYF
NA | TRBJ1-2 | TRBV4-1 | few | TGCGCCAGCAGCCAATTCGAGGGCTATGGCTACACCTTC | CASSQFEGYGYTF
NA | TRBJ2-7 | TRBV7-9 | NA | TGTGCCAGCAGCTTCAACATGAGACCGACCTTCTACGAGCAGTACTTC | CASSFNMRPTFYEQYF
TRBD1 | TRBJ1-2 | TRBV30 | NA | TGTGCCTGCGATAAGACAGGGTCCCTAGGCTACACCTTC | CACDKTGSLGYTF
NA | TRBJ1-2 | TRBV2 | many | TGTGCCAGCAGTGTGAGTGGCTACACCTTC | CASSVSGYTF
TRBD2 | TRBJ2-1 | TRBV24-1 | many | TGTGCCACCATGGGGGAGGGGGAGCAGTTCTTC | CATMGEGEQFF
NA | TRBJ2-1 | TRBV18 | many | TGTGCCAGCTCACCATTTCCAGGGGTTCTAGGGAATGAGCAGTTCTTC | CASSPFPGVLGNEQFF
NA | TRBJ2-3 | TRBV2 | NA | TGTGCCAGCAGAACACCAAGGGACATCAGGGACCTCGACACAGATACGCAGTATTTT | CASRTPRDIRDLDTDTQYF
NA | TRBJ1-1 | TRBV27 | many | TGTGCCAGCAGTTTATTAGGGACACCTGTCAACACTGAAGCTTTCTTT | CASSLLGTPVNTEAFF
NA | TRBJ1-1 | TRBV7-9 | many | TGTGCCAGCAGCTTAGGTCTCGGGGACACTGAAGCTTTCTTT | CASSLGLGDTEAFF
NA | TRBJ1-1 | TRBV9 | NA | TGTGCCAGCAGCGTAGAGGGGGGGTACACTGAAGCTTTCTTT | CASSVEGGYTEAFF
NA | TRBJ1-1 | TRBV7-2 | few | TGTGGCAGCAGCCCCCGTTGGCTGGTGGACACTGAAGCTTTCTTT | CGSSPRWLVDTEAFF
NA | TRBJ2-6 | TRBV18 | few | TGTGCCAGCTCACCACCGAGGGGGTCCGGGGCCAACGTCCTGACTTTC | CASSPPRGSGANVLTF
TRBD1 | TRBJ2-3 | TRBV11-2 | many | TGTGCCAGCACCGCACAGGGGGCTGGCACAGATACGCAGTATTTT | CASTAQGAGTDTQYF
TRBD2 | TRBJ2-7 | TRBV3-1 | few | TGTGCCAGCAGCCAACGGACTAGCGGGGTCTCCTACGAGCAGTACTTC | CASSQRTSGVSYEQYF
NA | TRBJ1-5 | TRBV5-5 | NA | TGTGCCAGCAGCTTGGACGCGGGCTCTTTTCTTACTACCCAGCATTTT | CASSLDAGSFLTTQHF
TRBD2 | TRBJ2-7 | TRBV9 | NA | TGTGCCAGCAGCGACCCGGGGGGGGCAAACGTCCACGAGCAGTACTTC | CASSDPGGANVHEQYF
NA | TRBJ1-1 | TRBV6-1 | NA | TGTGCCAGCAGTCCCCGGAGGGGCACTGAAGCTTTCTTT | CASSPRRGTEAFF
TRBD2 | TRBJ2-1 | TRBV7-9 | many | TGTGCCAGCAGCTCCCGACCACTAGCGGGGGGGCCTAATGAGCAGTTCTTC | CASSSRPLAGGPNEQFF
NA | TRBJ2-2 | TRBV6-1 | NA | TGTGCCAGCACGTCCAGGACGAACACCGGGGAGCTGTTTTTT | CASTSRTNTGELFF
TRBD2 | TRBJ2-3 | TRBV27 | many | TGTGCCAGCAGTCCCCTCGGACTAGCGGGGGGCTCTAGCACAGATACGCAGTATTTT | CASSPLGLAGGSSTDTQYF
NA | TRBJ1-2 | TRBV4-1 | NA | TGCGCCAGCAGCCAGACAAGGGGTAACTATGGCTACACCTTC | CASSQTRGNYGYTF
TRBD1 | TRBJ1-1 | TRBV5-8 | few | TGTGCCAGCAGCTTGGGGGACAGTAATTTCCAGAACACTGAAGCTTTCTTT | CASSLGDSNFQNTEAFF
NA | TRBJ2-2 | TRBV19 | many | TGTGCCAGTAGTTCGCAGGGTGGGTACACCGGGGAGCTGTTTTTT | CASSSQGGYTGELFF
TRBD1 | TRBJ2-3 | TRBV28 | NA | TGTGCCAGCAGTTTTAACAGGGGGCTGTCAGATACGCAGTATTTT | CASSFNRGLSDTQYF
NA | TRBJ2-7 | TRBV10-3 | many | TGTGCCATCAGTGACCCCGGGACGGGAACCTACGAGCAGTACTTC | CAISDPGTGTYEQYF
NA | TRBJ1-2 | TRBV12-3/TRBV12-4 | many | TGTGCCAGCAGTTTCCTCTCGGGAAGCCCTACGGGCTATGGCTACACCTTC | CASSFLSGSPTGYGYTF
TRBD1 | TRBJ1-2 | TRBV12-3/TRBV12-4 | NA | TGTGCCAGCAGCCTACCGGGACAGCTGAACTATGGCTACACCTTC | CASSLPGQLNYGYTF
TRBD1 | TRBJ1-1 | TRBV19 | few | TGTGCCAGTCGAACCTCCACAGGGGGATCAGAAGCTTTCTTT | CASRTSTGGSEAFF
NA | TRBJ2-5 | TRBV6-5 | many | TGTGCCAGCAGTTACTGGGGACGAGGGAGGGAGACCCAGTACTTC | CASSYWGRGRETQYF
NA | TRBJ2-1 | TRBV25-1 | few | TGTGCCAGCAGTGAATTCGGGGGAAGCTCCTACAATGAGCAGTTCTTC | CASSEFGGSSYNEQFF
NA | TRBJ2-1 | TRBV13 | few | TGTGCCAGCAGCTCGGGACTTCTTAAGGGTGAGCAGTTCTTC | CASSSGLLKGEQFF
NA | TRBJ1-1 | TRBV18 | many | TGTGCCAGCTCACCACCGGAAGGGACCTGGACTGGCACTGAAGCTTTCTTT | CASSPPEGTWTGTEAFF
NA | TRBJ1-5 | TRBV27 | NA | TGTGCCAGCAGCCCCACCGGGGAGGGCAATCAGCCCCAGCATTTT | CASSPTGEGNQPQHF
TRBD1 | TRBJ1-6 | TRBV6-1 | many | TGTGCCAGCAGTGGGGGGATCGGACAGGGAAATTCACCCCTCCACTTT | CASSGGIGQGNSPLHF
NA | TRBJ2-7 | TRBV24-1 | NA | TGTGCCACCAGTGATTTGAAAGTGGCCTACGAGCAGTACTTC | CATSDLKVAYEQYF
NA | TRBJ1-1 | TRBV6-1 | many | TGTGCCAGCAGATTATGGGGAGAGAACACTGAAGCTTTCTTT | CASRLWGENTEAFF
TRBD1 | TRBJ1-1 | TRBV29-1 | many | TGCAGCGCCCTACGACAGGGGTGGGCTGAAGCTTTCTTT | CSALRQGWAEAFF